This is a list of T cell receptor beta chains from one sample in a study of shared clonotypes between healthy human individuals. Clones were sequenced by immunoSEQ multiplex PCR, and TCRdb holds only the in-frame ones, with some missing. The table has 2 million to 2.5 million clones, roughly 93% seen once. The source material was naive CD4+ T cells from PBMCs. These receptors were obtained from a man aged 18 to 29 in good health. Some clones in this sample may be carry-over from other donors' samples. Both conserved end residues are part of each CDR3. A D gene is named only where the DNA matches it firmly. Rows may omit the clone size; those that give it use once, few, many or a size class.

TRBJ2-6 | NA | NA | TRBV4-1 | CASSQVLGLNSGANVLTF | TGCGCCAGCAGCCAGGTCCTGGGACTTAACTCTGGGGCCAACGTCCTGACTTTC
TRBJ2-1 | TRBD1 | NA | TRBV5-5 | CASSLGRGQGWVAGYNEQFF | TGTGCCAGCAGCCTGGGTAGGGGACAGGGGTGGGTAGCGGGCTACAATGAGCAGTTCTTC
TRBJ1-5 | NA | NA | TRBV6-4 | CATGARRGSVGNQPQHF | TGTGCCACCGGGGCTCGGAGGGGGAGTGTTGGCAATCAGCCCCAGCATTTT
TRBJ1-4 | NA | NA | TRBV28 | CASSPRTTNEKLFF | TGTGCCAGCAGTCCTCGGACAACTAATGAAAAACTGTTTTTT
TRBJ2-5 | TRBD2 | NA | TRBV10-3 | CAIRGTSGQETQYF | TGTGCCATCCGCGGGACTAGCGGCCAAGAGACCCAGTACTTC
TRBJ2-7 | TRBD1 | NA | TRBV18 | CASSPEGTGAAYEQYF | TGTGCCAGCTCACCAGAAGGGACAGGGGCTGCCTACGAGCAGTACTTC
TRBJ2-3 | NA | few | TRBV5-1 | CASSLVSPTDTQYF | TGCGCCAGCAGCTTGGTGTCTCCCACAGATACGCAGTATTTT
TRBJ2-1 | NA | NA | TRBV6-6 | CASSYLGSSYNEQFF | TGTGCCAGCAGTTACCTCGGTAGCTCCTACAATGAGCAGTTCTTC
TRBJ1-5 | NA | NA | TRBV7-9 | CASSLGQNQPQHF | TGTGCCAGCAGCTTAGGGCAGAATCAGCCCCAGCATTTT
TRBJ2-7 | NA | NA | TRBV10-3 | CAIRASGYEQYF | TGTGCCATCAGGGCCTCGGGCTACGAGCAGTACTTC
TRBJ1-4 | NA | NA | TRBV10-3 | CAISELPGSEKLFF | TGTGCCATCAGTGAGCTTCCAGGGTCCGAAAAACTGTTTTTT
TRBJ1-5 | NA | NA | TRBV5-5 | CASSLDNQPQHF | TGTGCCAGCAGTCTGGATAATCAGCCCCAGCATTTT
TRBJ2-7 | TRBD2 | NA | TRBV11-2 | CASSTSGGSREQYF | TGTGCCAGCAGCACTTCGGGGGGGTCAAGGGAGCAGTACTTC
TRBJ1-4 | NA | NA | TRBV7-2 | CASSLRRGPRAGSNEKLFF | TGTGCCAGCAGCTTAAGGCGGGGACCTAGAGCTGGATCTAATGAAAAACTGTTTTTT
TRBJ2-5 | TRBD1 | NA | TRBV6-6 | CASSQGQGGETQYF | TGTGCCAGCAGTCAGGGACAGGGCGGCGAGACCCAGTACTTC
TRBJ1-4 | TRBD1 | NA | TRBV28 | CASRWTGGTNEKLFF | TGTGCCAGCAGGTGGACAGGGGGAACTAATGAAAAACTGTTTTTT
TRBJ2-1 | TRBD1 | NA | TRBV7-9 | CASSAGGNEQFF | TGTGCCAGCAGCGCAGGGGGCAATGAGCAGTTCTTC
TRBJ1-2 | NA | NA | TRBV10-3 | CAISETTGTNYGYTF | TGTGCCATCAGTGAGACGACAGGCACAAACTATGGCTACACCTTC
TRBJ1-1 | TRBD1 | few | TRBV5-1 | CASTLDREGLEAFF | TGCGCCAGCACCCTGGACAGGGAAGGATTGGAAGCTTTCTTT
TRBJ2-1 | TRBD1 | NA | TRBV11-2 | CASSVQTGTGVSSEQFF | TGTGCCAGCAGCGTCCAAACCGGGACAGGGGTATCCAGCGAGCAGTTCTTC
TRBJ2-1 | NA | NA | TRBV7-8 | CASTGDSFYNEQFF | TGTGCCAGCACCGGGGACTCTTTTTACAATGAGCAGTTCTTC
TRBJ2-7 | TRBD2 | NA | TRBV9 | CASSAVAGLAGEYEQYF | TGTGCCAGCAGCGCCGTGGCAGGACTAGCGGGAGAATACGAGCAGTACTTC
TRBJ2-4 | NA | NA | TRBV7-9 | CASSLEAVPYF | TGTGCCAGCAGCTTAGAGGCAGTTCCCTACTTC
TRBJ2-3 | TRBD2 | NA | TRBV5-1 | CASSLRGDLAGGTTDTQYF | TGCGCCAGCAGCTTGAGGGGGGACCTAGCGGGAGGTACCACAGATACGCAGTATTTT
TRBJ1-1 | TRBD1 | NA | TRBV30 | CAWTGQSTEAFF | TGTGCCTGGACGGGACAGAGCACTGAAGCTTTCTTT
TRBJ2-3 | NA | NA | TRBV27 | CASRGWRGITPDTQYF | TGTGCCAGCAGGGGGTGGAGGGGAATAACTCCAGATACGCAGTATTTT
TRBJ2-3 | NA | once | TRBV9 | CASSVRPSLNQHTQYF | TGTGCCAGCAGCGTCAGGCCGAGTTTAAACCAACATACGCAGTATTTT
TRBJ1-1 | NA | NA | TRBV9 | CASSTGTVNTEAFF | TGTGCCAGCAGCACCGGGACGGTGAACACTGAAGCTTTCTTT
TRBJ2-2 | NA | NA | TRBV9 | CASSVAPLGAGLSGELFF | TGTGCCAGCAGCGTAGCCCCTCTCGGAGCGGGTTTATCCGGGGAGCTGTTTTTT
TRBJ2-7 | TRBD2 | NA | TRBV27 | CASSLTSGRPLITYEQYF | TGTGCCAGCAGTTTGACTAGCGGGAGGCCCCTGATAACCTACGAGCAGTACTTC
TRBJ1-1 | NA | NA | TRBV27 | CASTPLGTKNTEAFF | TGTGCCAGCACTCCGCTCGGGACAAAGAACACTGAAGCTTTCTTT
TRBJ1-2 | TRBD1 | NA | TRBV11-2 | CASSTGQGHGYTF | TGTGCCAGCAGCACGGGACAGGGCCATGGCTACACCTTC
TRBJ1-5 | NA | NA | TRBV6-5 | CASRHEKNSNQPQHF | TGTGCCAGCAGGCATGAAAAAAATAGCAATCAGCCCCAGCATTTT
TRBJ2-3 | NA | NA | TRBV4-1 | CASSPYLQGSTDTQYF | TGCGCCAGCAGCCCCTACCTACAGGGAAGCACAGATACGCAGTATTTT
TRBJ2-7 | TRBD1 | NA | TRBV7-9 | CAGGTGVDEQYF | TGTGCCGGTGGGACAGGGGTGGACGAGCAGTACTTC
TRBJ1-2 | NA | once | TRBV20-1 | CSARPMPYTF | TGCAGTGCTAGACCTATGCCCTACACCTTC